This T cell receptor (beta chain) emerged from a study of blood T cell repertoires in COVID-19. Produced via immunoSEQ multiplex PCR; TCRdb's table is partial and in-frame only. This table has about 170,000 clones, approximately 90% appearing once. The germline CDR1 and CDR2 sequences are ENHRY and SYGVKD. V shed 0 bases, J shed 5 bases, and the junction held 7 bases outside the gene matches. CDR3 length equals 15 residues. J is TRBJ2-7 and V is TRBV10-3, with 7 bases aligning to TRBD2. The source is a man between 18 and 35 years old with COVID-19, enrolled during active disease. What was sequenced was peripheral blood. DNA for the CDR3: TGTGCCATCAGTGAGTCGGGGGGGTCGGGGAACGAGCAGTACTTC. Translation gives CAISESGGSGNEQYF.